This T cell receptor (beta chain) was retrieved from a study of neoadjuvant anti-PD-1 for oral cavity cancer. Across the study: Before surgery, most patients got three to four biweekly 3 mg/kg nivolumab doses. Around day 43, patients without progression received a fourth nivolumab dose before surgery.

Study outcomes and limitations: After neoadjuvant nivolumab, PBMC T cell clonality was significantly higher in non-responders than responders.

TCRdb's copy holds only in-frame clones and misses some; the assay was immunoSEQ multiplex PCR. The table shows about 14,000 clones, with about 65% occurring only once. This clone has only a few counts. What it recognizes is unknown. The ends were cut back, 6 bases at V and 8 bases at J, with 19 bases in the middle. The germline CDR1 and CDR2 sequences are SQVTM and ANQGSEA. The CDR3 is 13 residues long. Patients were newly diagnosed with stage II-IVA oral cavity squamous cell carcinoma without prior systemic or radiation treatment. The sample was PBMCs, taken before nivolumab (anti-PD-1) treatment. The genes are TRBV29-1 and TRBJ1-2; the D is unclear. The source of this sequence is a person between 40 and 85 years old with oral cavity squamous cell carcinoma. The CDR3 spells CSVGYFGIEGYTF. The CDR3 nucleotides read TGCAGCGTAGGTTATTTTGGGATCGAGGGCTACACCTTC.